The clone carrying this T cell receptor (beta chain) was found a few times. Antigen specificity is unknown. The data stem from a study of cytomegalovirus exposure and HLA in healthy donors. Broader study findings: About 87% or about 30% of the time was how often most TCR beta V segments were productive, according to an earlier analysis.

The CDR3 runs 20 residues. Germline CDR1 MGHRA, CDR2 YSYEKL. J was trimmed by 7 bases and V by 1 base; bases with no gene match: 14. PCR involved 60 Vbeta and 13 Jbeta primers. Method: immunoSEQ multiplex PCR; TCRdb's copy keeps in-frame clones and lacks some. Counted here are fewer than 200,000 clones, under 9.5% occurring once; the ten biggest clones make up 1% to 1.5%. This chain joins TRBV4-1 and TRBJ2-3; 16 nucleotides agree with TRBD2. Sequenced: PBMCs. The receptor comes from a woman aged 25 to 39 in good health and CMV-seropositive. CDR3 loop: CASSQGGLAGGPVGANTQYF. The CDR3 coding sequence is TGCGCCAGCAGCCAAGGGGGACTAGCGGGAGGGCCGGTGGGTGCGAATACGCAGTATTTT.